This T cell receptor beta chain was identified in a study of CD8 T cells in ankylosing spondylitis. General study results and limits: Ankylosing spondylitis blood appeared to be characterized by a TCR beta motif of eight highly homologous variants. Disease-linked clones were reportedly significantly enriched in matched ankylosing spondylitis synovial fluid. Relatively rare in peripheral blood, disease-linked clones were also CD8+.

The germline gives CDR1 MNHEY, CDR2 SVGAGI. CDR3 length: 16 amino acids. The V gene lost 2 bases and the J gene lost 4 bases, with 15 bases spanning the gap. This clonotype was seen a few times. What it binds is not known. Quantitative 5'-RACE with molecular barcodes was used to make the TCR beta libraries. TCRdb reprocessed the 5' RACE reads via MiXCR and lists one record per CDR3 protein. The sample includes a few hundred thousand distinct CDR3 sequences, 15% to 20% seen only once; the top ten take roughly a third. The sequence derives from a male donor with ankylosing spondylitis or in good health (not recorded which). The sequenced sample was blood, either unsorted or a sorted T cell fraction (not recorded which). The chain carries TRBV6-5 and TRBJ2-1; D remains unclear. The CDR3 region is CASSYHREARYNEQFF. DNA for the CDR3: TGTGCCAGCAGTTACCATCGTGAGGCCCGATACAATGAGCAGTTCTTC.